This T cell receptor beta chain was obtained from a study of T-cell reconstitution after alpha-beta-depleted transplantation in children. This clonotype showed up just a few times. No antigen is known for it. Unique molecular identifiers tagged the TCRbeta library. MiXCR, run by TCRdb on the PCR reads, gives a single entry per CDR3 protein. The sample comprises 450,000 to 550,000 distinct CDR3 sequences, over 10% of which are singletons, and about 14% rests with the top ten. Study results and caveats: T-cell counts and diversity were attributed mostly to newly produced T cells one year after transplant. Alpha-beta T cells present about two months after transplant were reported to originate from several hundred expanded graft clones.

Trimming left V 5 bases short and J 3 bases short, with 9 bases between. The CDR3 has 12 residues. The germline CDR1 and CDR2 sequences are DFQATT and SNEGSKA (reference sequence). The source is a female patient aged 2 to 10 who had a stem cell transplant for aplastic anemia, so the T cells may come from the graft donor. The sequencing used PBMCs, mostly from graft donor cells, collected 180 days after TCRalphabeta/CD19-depleted stem cell transplant. V and J are TRBV20-1 and TRBJ2-3; no definite D call. CDR3 sequence: CSAPKKTDTQYF. The CDR3 DNA is TGCAGTGCTCCCAAAAAGACAGATACGCAGTATTTT.